Below, 10 T cell receptor beta chains from the same sample are listed, as sequenced in a study of vaccination and CD4 T cells after COVID-19. Oncomine TCR Beta short-read sequencing was applied to DNA from cultured CD4+ T cells. MiXCR, applied by TCRdb to the PCR reads, yields one record per CDR3 protein. The table includes roughly 5,400 distinct CDR3 sequences, more than 55% detected once. The treatment: approximately 11-day PBMC culture with coronavirus spike peptide pools or control peptides (ViraFEST assay). The unexposed donor provided CD4+ T cells, which were taken before the COVID-19 pandemic (2011-2018). These receptors have no identified antigens. Sequenced: CD4+ T cells from blood, cultured in vitro. The receptor source for this set is a human donor in good health.

The chain carries TRBV24-1 and TRBJ2-7; no definite D call. Germline values: CDR1 KGHDR, CDR2 SFDVKD. This CDR3 spans 12 amino acids. Trimming took 6 bases from V and 2 from J, leaving 7 bases between them. In nucleotides, the CDR3 is TGTGCCACCAGTTCAGGACCCTACGAGCAGTACTTC. Amino acids: CATSSGPYEQYF.

This clonotype came up a few times. This chain joins TRBV7-2 and TRBJ1-5, with D possibly TRBD1 on 5 matching bases. The germline CDR1 and CDR2 sequences are SGHTA and FQGNSA. Trimming removed 5 bases at V and 5 bases at J, with 16 bases between. The CDR3 consists of 15 residues. CDR3 DNA: TGTGCCAGCAGCCGGACTGCGGGACTTCATCAGCCCCAGCATTTT. Amino acids: CASSRTAGLHQPQHF.

The V call is TRBV4-1, the J call TRBJ2-1; TRBD2 is a possible D gene (6 bases). The V and J ends lost 1 base and 9 bases respectively, with 13 bases between them. This CDR3 comprises 14 residues. CDR1 and CDR2 from the germline V gene are MGHRA and YSYEKL. The CDR3 loop is CASSQGSSGLEQFF. CDR3 nucleotide sequence: TGCGCCAGCAGCCAAGGGAGTAGCGGCCTTGAGCAGTTCTTC.

The chain carries TRBV7-9 and TRBJ2-5; tentative D call: TRBD1 (6 bases). With 4 bases removed from V and 9 bases from J, the gap between germline ends came to 21 bases. This CDR3 contains 15 residues. Germline V CDR1 and CDR2: SEHNR, FQNEAQ (reference sequence). CDR3 bases: TGTGCCAGCAGCTACCAGGACCCGGGACATCCCTCCCAGTACTTC. This translates into CASSYQDPGHPSQYF.

This clonotype has just a few counts. The V call is TRBV15, the J call TRBJ1-1; D is undetermined. The CDR3 sequence is 14 residues long. In germline, CDR1 is LNHNV, CDR2 YYDKDF (reference sequence). V was pared by 3 bases and J by 1 base, with 9 bases between. The chain's CDR3 is CATSRGYGNTEAFF. In DNA form, the CDR3 reads TGTGCCACCAGCAGGGGGTACGGGAACACTGAAGCTTTCTTT.

The chain joins TRBV7-2 to TRBJ2-5; 10 bases map to TRBD1. The CDR3 contains 14 residues. J was trimmed by 5 bases and V by 5 bases; bases with no gene match: 5. The germline V gene has CDR1 SGHTA and CDR2 FQGNSA. Written as DNA, the CDR3 is TGTGCCAGCAGCGGGACAGGGGCTTGGGAGACCCAGTACTTC. The encoded protein is CASSGTGAWETQYF.

This chain joins TRBV6-1 and TRBJ2-1, with D possibly TRBD2 on 6 matching bases. This CDR3 region has 17 residues. Germline loops: CDR1 MNHNS, CDR2 SASEGT. V was clipped by 7 bases and J by 0 bases, with 19 bases between them. The CDR3 region is CASTSVGLAPSYNEQFF. The CDR3 DNA is TGTGCCAGCACCTCAGTGGGCCTAGCGCCCTCCTACAATGAGCAGTTCTTC.

The gene calls are TRBV7-9 and TRBJ1-5; TRBD1 aligns across 7 bases. V lost 1 base and J lost 1; bases outside the gene matches: 4. The CDR3 spans 16 residues. Germline V lookup: CDR1 SEHNR, CDR2 FQNEAQ (reference sequence). CDR3 DNA sequence: TGTGCCAGCAGCTTAGTGACAGGGAAAAGCAATCAGCCCCAGCATTTT. This gives the protein CASSLVTGKSNQPQHF.

This clonotype was found a few times. The chain carries TRBV4-2 and TRBJ1-2, with D possibly being TRBD1 (5 bases). The CDR3 length is 15 residues. With 0 bases removed from V and 6 bases from J, the gap between germline ends came to 14 bases. Germline CDR1 reads LGHNA; CDR2 reads YNFKEQ. The CDR3 region is CASSQDWGSKDGYTF. The CDR3 DNA reads TGTGCCAGCAGCCAAGATTGGGGGAGTAAGGATGGCTACACCTTC.

The chain employs TRBV7-9 and TRBJ2-5; D is unresolved. The CDR3 is 18 residues long. Germline CDR1 and CDR2: SEHNR and FQNEAQ (reference sequence). V was cut by 3 bases and J by 0 bases, with 20 bases left in between. The chain's CDR3 is CASSFTGTWGRDQETQYF. The CDR3 coding sequence is TGTGCCAGCAGCTTCACCGGAACTTGGGGTCGGGACCAAGAGACCCAGTACTTC.